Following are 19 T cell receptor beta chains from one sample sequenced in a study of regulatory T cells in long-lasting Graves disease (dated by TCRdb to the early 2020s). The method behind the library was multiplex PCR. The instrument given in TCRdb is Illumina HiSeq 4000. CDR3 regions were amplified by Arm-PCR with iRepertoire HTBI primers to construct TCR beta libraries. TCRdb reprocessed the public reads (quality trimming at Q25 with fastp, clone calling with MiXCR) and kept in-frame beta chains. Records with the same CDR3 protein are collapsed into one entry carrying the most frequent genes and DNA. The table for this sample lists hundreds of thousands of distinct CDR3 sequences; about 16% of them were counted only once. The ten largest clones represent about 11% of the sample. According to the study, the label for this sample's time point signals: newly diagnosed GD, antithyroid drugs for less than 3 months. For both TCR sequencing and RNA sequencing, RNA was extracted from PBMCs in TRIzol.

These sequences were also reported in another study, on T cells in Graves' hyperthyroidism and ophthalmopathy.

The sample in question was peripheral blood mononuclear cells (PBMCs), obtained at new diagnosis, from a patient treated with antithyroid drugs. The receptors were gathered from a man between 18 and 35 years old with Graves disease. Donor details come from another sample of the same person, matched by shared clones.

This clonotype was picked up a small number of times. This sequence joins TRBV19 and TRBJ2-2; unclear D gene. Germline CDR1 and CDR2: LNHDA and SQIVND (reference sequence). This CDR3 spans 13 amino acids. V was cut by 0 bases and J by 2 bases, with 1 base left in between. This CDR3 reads CASSIDNTGELFF. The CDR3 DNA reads TGTGCCAGTAGTATAGATAACACCGGGGAGCTGTTTTTT.

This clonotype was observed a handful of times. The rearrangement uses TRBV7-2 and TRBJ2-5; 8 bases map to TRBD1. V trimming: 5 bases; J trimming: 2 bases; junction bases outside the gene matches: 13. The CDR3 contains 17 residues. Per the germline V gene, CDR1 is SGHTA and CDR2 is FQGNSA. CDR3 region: CASSPYLPGQVQETQYF. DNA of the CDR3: TGTGCCAGCAGCCCCTATCTGCCGGGACAGGTGCAAGAGACCCAGTACTTC.

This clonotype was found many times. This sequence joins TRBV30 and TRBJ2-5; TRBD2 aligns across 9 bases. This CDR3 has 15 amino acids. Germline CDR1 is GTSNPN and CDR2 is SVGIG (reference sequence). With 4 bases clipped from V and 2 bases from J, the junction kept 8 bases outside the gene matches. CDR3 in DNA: TGTGCCTGGACGGGACTAGCCGTATCACAAGAGACCCAGTACTTC. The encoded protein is CAWTGLAVSQETQYF.

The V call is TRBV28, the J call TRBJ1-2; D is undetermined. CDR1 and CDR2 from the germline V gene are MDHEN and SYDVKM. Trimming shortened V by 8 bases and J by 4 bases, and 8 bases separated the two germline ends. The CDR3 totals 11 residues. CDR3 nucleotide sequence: TGTGCCAGCGGCCGGAGCTATGGCTACACCTTC. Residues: CASGRSYGYTF.

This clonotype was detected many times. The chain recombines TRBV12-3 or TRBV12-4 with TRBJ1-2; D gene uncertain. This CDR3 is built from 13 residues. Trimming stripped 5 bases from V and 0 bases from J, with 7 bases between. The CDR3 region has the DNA TGTGCCAGCAGTCTCGGCACTAACTATGGCTACACCTTC. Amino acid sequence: CASSLGTNYGYTF.

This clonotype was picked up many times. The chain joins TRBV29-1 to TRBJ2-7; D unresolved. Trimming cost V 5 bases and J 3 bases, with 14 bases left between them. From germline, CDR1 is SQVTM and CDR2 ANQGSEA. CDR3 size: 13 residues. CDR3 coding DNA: TGCAGCGTTCTGGACGGCAGCCGCTACGAGCAGTACTTC. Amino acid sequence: CSVLDGSRYEQYF.

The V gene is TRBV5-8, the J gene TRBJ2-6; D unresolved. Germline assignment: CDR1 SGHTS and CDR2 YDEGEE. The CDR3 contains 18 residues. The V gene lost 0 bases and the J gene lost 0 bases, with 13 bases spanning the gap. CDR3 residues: CASSLGRRVFSGANVLTF. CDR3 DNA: TGTGCCAGCAGCTTGGGTCGCCGGGTTTTCTCTGGGGCCAACGTCCTGACTTTC.

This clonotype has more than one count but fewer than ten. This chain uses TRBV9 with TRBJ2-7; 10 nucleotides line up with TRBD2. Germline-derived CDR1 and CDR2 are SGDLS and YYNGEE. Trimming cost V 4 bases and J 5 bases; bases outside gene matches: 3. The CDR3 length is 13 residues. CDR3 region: CASSTGLAHEQYF. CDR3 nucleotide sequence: TGTGCCAGCAGCACGGGACTAGCGCACGAGCAGTACTTC.

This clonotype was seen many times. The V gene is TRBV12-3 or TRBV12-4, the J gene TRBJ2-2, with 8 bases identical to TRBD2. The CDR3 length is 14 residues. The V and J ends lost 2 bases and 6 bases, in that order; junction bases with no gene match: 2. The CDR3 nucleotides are TGTGCCAGCAGTTTAAGCGGGAGAGCCGGGGAGCTGTTTTTT. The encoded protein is CASSLSGRAGELFF.

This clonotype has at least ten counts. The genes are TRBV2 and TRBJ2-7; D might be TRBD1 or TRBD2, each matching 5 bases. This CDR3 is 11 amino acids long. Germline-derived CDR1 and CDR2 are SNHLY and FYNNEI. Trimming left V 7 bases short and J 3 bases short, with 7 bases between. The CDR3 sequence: CASTRGYEQYF. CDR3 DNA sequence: TGTGCCAGCACGAGGGGCTACGAGCAGTACTTC.

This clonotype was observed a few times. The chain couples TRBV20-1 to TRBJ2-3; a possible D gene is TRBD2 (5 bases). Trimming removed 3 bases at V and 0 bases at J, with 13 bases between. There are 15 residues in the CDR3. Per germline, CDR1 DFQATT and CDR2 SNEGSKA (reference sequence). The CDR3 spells CSASTELGSTDTQYF. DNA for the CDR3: TGCAGTGCTAGTACGGAACTAGGAAGCACAGATACGCAGTATTTT.

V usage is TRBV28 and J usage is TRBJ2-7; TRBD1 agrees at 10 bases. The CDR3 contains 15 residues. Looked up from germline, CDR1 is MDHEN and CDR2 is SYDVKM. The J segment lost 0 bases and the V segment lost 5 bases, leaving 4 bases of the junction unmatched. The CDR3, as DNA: TGTGCCAGCAGTATAGGGACAGGGGACTCCTACGAGCAGTACTTC. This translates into CASSIGTGDSYEQYF.

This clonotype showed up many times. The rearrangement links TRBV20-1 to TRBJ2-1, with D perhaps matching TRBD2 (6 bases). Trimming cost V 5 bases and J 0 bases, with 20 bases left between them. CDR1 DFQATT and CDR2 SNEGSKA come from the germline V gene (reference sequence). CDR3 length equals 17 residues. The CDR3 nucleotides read TGCAGTGCTCTTCACTCAGGAGGGATGAGCTCCTACAATGAGCAGTTCTTC. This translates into CSALHSGGMSSYNEQFF.

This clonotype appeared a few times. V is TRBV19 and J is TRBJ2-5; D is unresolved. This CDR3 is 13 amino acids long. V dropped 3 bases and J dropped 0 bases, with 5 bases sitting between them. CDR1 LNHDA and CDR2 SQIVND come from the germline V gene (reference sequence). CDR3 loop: CASSIRYQETQYF. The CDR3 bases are TGTGCCAGTAGTATCAGGTACCAAGAGACCCAGTACTTC.

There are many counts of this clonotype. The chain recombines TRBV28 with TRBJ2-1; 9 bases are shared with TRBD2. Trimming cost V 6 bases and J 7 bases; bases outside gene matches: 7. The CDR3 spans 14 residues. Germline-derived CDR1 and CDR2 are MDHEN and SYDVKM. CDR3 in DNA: TGTGCCAGCAGAGGTCTAGCGGGAAGAAATGAGCAGTTCTTC. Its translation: CASRGLAGRNEQFF. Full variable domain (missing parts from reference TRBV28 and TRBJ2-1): DVKVTQSSRYLVKRTGEKVFLECVQDMDHENMFWYRQDPGLGLRLIYFSYDVKMKEKGDIPEGYSVSREKKERFSLILESASTNQTSMYLCASRGLAGRNEQFFGPGTRLTVL.

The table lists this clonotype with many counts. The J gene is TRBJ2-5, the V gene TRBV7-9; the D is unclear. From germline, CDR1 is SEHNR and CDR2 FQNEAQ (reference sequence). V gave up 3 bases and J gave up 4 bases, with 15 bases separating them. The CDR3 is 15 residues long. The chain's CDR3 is CASSLGLSPIETQYF. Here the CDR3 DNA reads TGTGCCAGCAGCTTGGGTTTATCGCCAATAGAGACCCAGTACTTC.

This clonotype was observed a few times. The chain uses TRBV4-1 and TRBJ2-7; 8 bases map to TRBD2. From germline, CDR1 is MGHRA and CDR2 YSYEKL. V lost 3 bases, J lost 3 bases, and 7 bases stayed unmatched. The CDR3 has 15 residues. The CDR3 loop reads CASSQAGGSGYEQYF. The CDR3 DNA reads TGCGCCAGCAGCCAGGCGGGGGGATCGGGCTACGAGCAGTACTTC.

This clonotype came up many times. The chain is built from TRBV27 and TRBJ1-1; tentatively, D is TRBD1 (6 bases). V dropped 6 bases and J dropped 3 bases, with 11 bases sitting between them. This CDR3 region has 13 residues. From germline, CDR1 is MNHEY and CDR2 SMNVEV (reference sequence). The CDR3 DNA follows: TGTGCCAGCAGAGGGGGGGAGGACACTGAAGCTTTCTTT. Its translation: CASRGGEDTEAFF.

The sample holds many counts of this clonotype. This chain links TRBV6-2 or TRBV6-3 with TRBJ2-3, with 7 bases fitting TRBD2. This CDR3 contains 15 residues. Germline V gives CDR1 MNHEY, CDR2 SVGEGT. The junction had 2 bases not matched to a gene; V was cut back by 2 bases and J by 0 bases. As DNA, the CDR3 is TGTGCCAGCAGTTACGCGCGGGAGAGCACAGATACGCAGTATTTT. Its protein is CASSYARESTDTQYF.